This TCR beta chain came from a study of T-cell memory formation after mild COVID-19. Study details: In these data, TCR clusters were largely donor specific. Overall study results and limits: Some clones that responded were present in memory (sampled pre-infection), which suggests cross-reactive memory joined. What remained unconfirmed was the SARS-CoV-2 specificity of second-wave clones peaking on day 37.

Researchers used 5'RACE with constant-segment primers to make TCR alpha and TCR beta cDNA libraries that carry sample barcodes and UMIs. MiXCR, applied by TCRdb to the 5' RACE reads, yields one record per CDR3 protein. The repertoire consists of under 450,000 distinct CDR3 sequences, with around a fifth occurring once and the leading ten covering about 21%. A remark on this clonotype: Its antigen is still unknown.

The sequence came from a man aged 18 to 30 who had mild COVID-19 (a few samples of this study predate the infection). Cell type and time point are not known. The sample consisted of PBMCs or a T cell subset sorted from them (not recorded which).

The chain's CDR3 is CASSQDSRDSEFYEQYF. DNA for the CDR3: TGCGCCAGCAGCCAAGATTCCCGAGACAGCGAGTTCTACGAGCAGTACTTC. The rearrangement links TRBV4-3 to TRBJ2-7, with D possibly TRBD1 on 5 matching bases. CDR1 is LGHNA and CDR2 is YSLEER in the germline V gene. Trimming shortened V by 0 bases and J by 3 bases, and 18 bases separated the two germline ends. This CDR3 comprises 17 residues.